This TCR beta chain was profiled in a study of metastatic and nonmetastatic thyroid tumors. TCRdb reassembled clones from the PCR reads with MiXCR. The data contain roughly 5,000 clones, 25% to 30% of them seen just once; the ten biggest clones take up less than 15%. Thyroid surgery had not been preceded by any treatment in any patient. The length of the CDR3 is 14 residues. Germline V lookup: CDR1 MNHEY, CDR2 SMNVEV (reference sequence). V gave up 5 bases and J gave up 5 bases, with 16 bases separating them. By share of the sample, this clone is medium-sized. The chain employs TRBV27 and TRBJ2-7; D could derive from TRBD1 or TRBD2 (5 bases each). The source is a female donor with papillary thyroid cancer or a benign thyroid nodule (not recorded which). Some clones in this sample may be carry-over from other donors' samples. The sequenced material came from adjacent normal tissue. The CDR3 nucleotides read TGTGCCAGCAGTCCGGGGCCGAGGGCGGACGAGCAGTACTTC. It translates to CASSPGPRADEQYF.